The 29 T cell receptor beta chains given below trace back to one sample, sequenced in a study of memory CD4+ T cells and cytomegalovirus serostatus. The protocol was immunoSEQ multiplex PCR, while the TCRdb copy is restricted to in-frame clones and leaves out a portion. The profile shows 35,000 to 45,000 clones, about 80% of them singletons. Single viable CD3+CD4+CD8-CD45RO+ cells were sorted as the memory CD4+ T cells. The specimen was memory CD4+ T cells from blood. Every receptor here comes from an adult in good health and CMV-seronegative.

For this clone: The sample carries other DNA sequences with the same CDR3. The chain recombines TRBV10-3 with TRBJ1-5; D not resolved. Trimming cost V 2 bases and J 1 base, with 0 bases left between them. The CDR3 contains 12 residues. Germline CDR1 ENHRY, CDR2 SYGVKD. The CDR3 DNA follows: TGTGCCATCAGTGAGAGCAATCAGCCCCAGCATTTT. Translated, it gives CAISESNQPQHF.

This chain uses TRBV19 with TRBJ1-1, with D uncertain. The V gene's germline CDR1 is LNHDA and CDR2 SQIVND (reference sequence). CDR3 length: 16 amino acids. Deletions cut 1 base from V and 2 bases from J, with 14 bases between. The CDR3 DNA follows: TGTGCCAGTAGTATAGGGAGAAAGCGTACCAACACTGAAGCTTTCTTT. Translation: CASSIGRKRTNTEAFF.

This clone was counted a few times. The J gene is TRBJ2-3, the V gene TRBV30, with a weak D call TRBD2 (5 bases). The CDR3 consists of 15 residues. Germline CDR1 is GTSNPN and CDR2 is SVGIG (reference sequence). The V end lost 3 bases, the J end lost 2 bases, and 15 bases lay between the germline ends. The CDR3 loop reads CAWRVVLVPTDTQYF. The DNA for the CDR3 is TGTGCCTGGAGAGTGGTACTAGTGCCCACAGATACGCAGTATTTT.

The chain combines TRBV19 with TRBJ1-3; D unresolved. The CDR3 has 14 residues. Germline V gene data show CDR1 as LNHDA and CDR2 as SQIVND (reference sequence). V was clipped by 8 bases and J by 2 bases, with 13 bases between them. The CDR3 reads CASQYDRTGNTIYF. In DNA, the CDR3 is TGTGCCAGTCAATACGATAGAACTGGAAACACCATATATTTT.

The CDR3 loop is CASSPLGRRTFYEQYF. The CDR3 DNA sequence: TGTGCCAGCAGCCCCCTCGGGCGGAGGACCTTTTACGAGCAGTACTTC. The chain joins TRBV11-2 to TRBJ2-7; TRBD2 might be the D (5 bases). V was trimmed by 5 bases and J by 4 bases, leaving 21 bases between them. The germline V gene encodes CDR1 SGHAT and CDR2 FQNNGV. The CDR3 length is 16 residues.

V is TRBV2 and J is TRBJ1-4, with 8 bases aligning to TRBD1. The length of the CDR3 is 15 residues. Germline V gene sequence: CDR1 SNHLY, CDR2 FYNNEI. With V trimmed by 7 bases and J by 7 bases, 11 bases remained unmatched. The CDR3 sequence is CASKPPGTGVEKLFF. The CDR3 DNA reads as TGTGCCAGCAAACCTCCCGGGACAGGCGTTGAAAAACTGTTTTTT.

The chain couples TRBV5-1 to TRBJ2-7, with a possible D match to TRBD2 (6 bases). The germline V and J ends were trimmed by 4 bases and 0 bases, with 17 bases remaining between them. The germline gives CDR1 SGHRS, CDR2 YFSETQ. The CDR3 is made up of 16 amino acids. The CDR3 here is CASSPRGSGDSYEQYF. The CDR3 DNA reads as TGCGCCAGCAGCCCCCGAGGTAGCGGAGACTCCTACGAGCAGTACTTC.

The chain employs TRBV7-2 and TRBJ1-4; no reliable D call. The CDR3 loop spans 14 amino acids. V was trimmed by 6 bases and J by 3 bases, leaving 11 bases between them. Germline V gives CDR1 SGHTA, CDR2 FQGNSA. The CDR3 loop reads CASRGSGPNEKLFF. In DNA, the CDR3 is TGTGCCAGCAGGGGATCCGGCCCTAATGAAAAACTGTTTTTT.

The chain carries TRBV2 and TRBJ1-2; D is perhaps TRBD1 (6 bases). Trimming stripped 11 bases from V and 1 base from J, with 14 bases between. The CDR3 totals 13 residues. Looked up from germline, CDR1 is SNHLY and CDR2 is FYNNEI. CDR3 loop: CACRDNFNYGYTF. As DNA, the CDR3 is TGTGCCTGCCGGGACAACTTTAACTATGGCTACACCTTC.

The gene calls are TRBV7-9 and TRBJ2-2; D might be TRBD1 or TRBD2, each matching 6 bases. In germline, CDR1 is SEHNR, CDR2 FQNEAQ (reference sequence). Deletions cut 4 bases from V and 3 bases from J, with 9 bases between. CDR3 length equals 14 residues. This chain's CDR3 is CASSYRGDTGELFF. Here the CDR3 DNA reads TGTGCCAGCAGCTATAGGGGGGACACCGGGGAGCTGTTTTTT.

The chain has TRBV6-6 and TRBJ2-3, with D perhaps TRBD1 or TRBD2 (5 bases each). With 0 bases removed from V and 2 bases from J, the gap between germline ends came to 9 bases. The germline gives CDR1 MNHNY, CDR2 SVGAGI (reference sequence). This CDR3 comprises 15 residues. CDR3 sequence: CASSYSGDLTDTQYF. The CDR3 nucleotides read TGTGCCAGCAGTTACTCGGGGGACCTCACAGATACGCAGTATTTT.

This rearrangement joins TRBV28 to TRBJ2-7; 7 nucleotides align to TRBD2. The CDR3 consists of 14 residues. Trimming took 7 bases from V and 2 from J; bases not matched to a gene: 8. The V gene's germline CDR1 is MDHEN and CDR2 SYDVKM. The CDR3 spells CASNKASGAYEQYF. The CDR3 DNA reads TGTGCCAGCAATAAGGCTAGCGGAGCCTACGAGCAGTACTTC. Variable domain in full (rest from reference TRBV28 and TRBJ2-7): DVKVTQSSRYLVKRTGEKVFLECVQDMDHENMFWYRQDPGLGLRLIYFSYDVKMKEKGDIPEGYSVSREKKERFSLILESASTNQTSMYLCASNKASGAYEQYFGPGTRLTVT.

The chain combines TRBV13 with TRBJ1-1, with TRBD1 identical over 9 bases. Losses at the gene ends were 5 bases for V and 1 base for J; bases not matched to a gene: 5. The CDR3 spans 15 residues. CDR1 and CDR2 from the germline V gene are PRHDT and FYEKMQ (reference sequence). DNA of the CDR3: TGTGCCAGCAGCCCCAAGGACAGGGGGAACACTGAAGCTTTCTTT. This codes for CASSPKDRGNTEAFF.

The rearrangement links TRBV6-1 to TRBJ2-6, with a tentative D call TRBD2 (5 bases). The CDR3 has 13 residues. Deletions cut 6 bases from V and 3 bases from J, with 6 bases between. The germline V gene encodes CDR1 MNHNS and CDR2 SASEGT. The CDR3 nucleotides are TGTGCCAGCAGCGCGGGTGGGGCCAACGTCCTGACTTTC. Residues: CASSAGGANVLTF.

The gene calls are TRBV29-1 and TRBJ1-4; a possible D gene is TRBD1 (6 bases). The germline V and J ends were trimmed by 5 bases and 8 bases, with 15 bases remaining between them. The germline CDR1 and CDR2 sequences are SQVTM and ANQGSEA. The CDR3 totals 13 residues. CDR3 nucleotide sequence: TGCAGCGTTCGTCGGACAGAGGGCGAAAAACTGTTTTTT. It codes for CSVRRTEGEKLFF.

This chain connects TRBV15 to TRBJ2-3; 8 bases are a match to TRBD2. This CDR3 is built from 17 residues. V gave up 1 base and J gave up 6 bases; unmatched junction bases: 12. Germline assignment: CDR1 LNHNV and CDR2 YYDKDF (reference sequence). DNA of the CDR3: TGTGCCACCAGCAGAGGCCTATACGGGAGGGACCCCGATACGCAGTATTTT. This sequence encodes CATSRGLYGRDPDTQYF.

This clone appeared a single time. The chain couples TRBV4-3 to TRBJ2-2; D uncertain. With 0 bases removed from V and 8 bases from J, the gap between germline ends came to 10 bases. The CDR3 length is 14 residues. Germline V gene sequence: CDR1 LGHNA, CDR2 YSLEER. The chain's CDR3 is CASSQDLGGGELFF. The CDR3 nucleotides are TGCGCCAGCAGCCAAGATCTGGGTGGGGGGGAGCTGTTTTTT.

The chain couples TRBV10-3 to TRBJ1-2; D is possibly TRBD1 (5 bases). CDR1 ENHRY and CDR2 SYGVKD come from the germline V gene. V lost 10 bases to trimming and J lost 5 bases, with 17 bases between them. The CDR3 contains 13 residues. The CDR3 region has the DNA TGTGCCACCACGACATCCCCAGGGTATGGCTACACCTTC. It encodes CATTTSPGYGYTF.

The chain uses TRBV15 and TRBJ2-7; tentative D call: TRBD2 (5 bases). V shed 0 bases and J shed 3 bases, with 15 bases lying between them. CDR1 LNHNV and CDR2 YYDKDF come from the germline V gene (reference sequence). CDR3 length: 16 residues. The CDR3 DNA reads TGTGCCACCAGCAGAGATCGGGGATCCCCCGTCTACGAGCAGTACTTC. Translation gives CATSRDRGSPVYEQYF. The whole variable domain, remainder taken from reference TRBV15 and TRBJ2-7, is DAMVIQNPRYQVTQFGKPVTLSCSQTLNHNVMYWYQQKSSQAPKLLFHYYDKDFNNEADTPDNFQSRRPNTSFCFLDIRSPGLGDTAMYLCATSRDRGSPVYEQYFGPGTRLTVT.

This clone has more than one count but fewer than ten. The CDR3 reads CASSSVGSYGYTF. CDR3 sequence (DNA): TGTGCCAGCAGCTCCGTCGGGTCCTATGGCTACACCTTC. V gene TRBV5-4 combines with J gene TRBJ1-2; the D is unclear. Germline V lookup: CDR1 SGHNT, CDR2 YYREEE (reference sequence). Deletions cut 3 bases from V and 4 bases from J, with 10 bases between. This CDR3 has 13 amino acids.

The gene calls are TRBV7-7 and TRBJ2-1; 7 bases agree with TRBD1. The CDR3 is 15 amino acids. With V trimmed by 2 bases and J by 7 bases, 8 bases remained unmatched. Per the germline V gene, CDR1 is SSHAT and CDR2 is FNYEAQ (reference sequence). The CDR3 here is CASSLIQGERNEQFF. DNA of the CDR3: TGTGCCAGCAGCTTAATCCAGGGGGAGAGGAATGAGCAGTTCTTC.

Turning to this clone: Other DNA sequences from this sample encode an identical CDR3 as well. The V gene is TRBV19, the J gene TRBJ2-1, with D possibly TRBD1 on 5 matching bases. Per germline, CDR1 LNHDA and CDR2 SQIVND (reference sequence). The CDR3 is made up of 13 amino acids. The V end lost 1 base, the J end lost 5 bases, and 6 bases lay between the germline ends. CDR3 bases: TGTGCCAGTAGTATAGGACAGAACAATGAGCAGTTCTTC. It codes for CASSIGQNNEQFF.

This chain connects TRBV7-2 to TRBJ1-2; 10 nucleotides agree with TRBD1. CDR1 is SGHTA, CDR2 FQGNSA, per germline. The CDR3 is 13 residues long. J lost 13 bases, V lost 3 bases, and 8 bases had no gene match. This CDR3 is CASSFRDRGFGTF. CDR3 sequence (DNA): TGTGCCAGCAGCTTCCGGGACAGGGGATTTGGCACCTTC.

The rearrangement uses TRBV7-2 and TRBJ1-5, with 7 bases lining up with TRBD1. The J segment lost 6 bases and the V segment lost 5 bases, leaving 7 bases of the junction unmatched. Germline CDR1 and CDR2: SGHTA and FQGNSA. The CDR3 covers 14 residues. CDR3 amino acids: CASSLDRDGQPQHF. CDR3 sequence (DNA): TGTGCCAGCAGCCTAGACAGGGACGGTCAGCCCCAGCATTTT. Full variable domain (missing parts from reference TRBV7-2 and TRBJ1-5): GAGVSQSPSNKVTEKGKDVELRCDPISGHTALYWYRQSLGQGLEFLIYFQGNSAPDKSGLPSDRFSAERTGGSVSTLTIQRTQQEDSAVYLCASSLDRDGQPQHFGDGTRLSIL.

The chain is built from TRBV7-9 and TRBJ2-5, with D possibly being TRBD2 (6 bases). Between the trimmed V and J ends, which lost 3 bases and 5 bases, there was a span of 16 bases. This CDR3 has 15 amino acids. CDR1 and CDR2 from the germline V gene are SEHNR and FQNEAQ (reference sequence). The CDR3 is CASSLAGGSGETQYF. The CDR3 region has the DNA TGTGCCAGCAGCTTGGCCGGAGGGAGCGGGGAGACCCAGTACTTC. Drawing the rest from reference TRBV7-9 and TRBJ2-5, the complete variable domain is DTGVSQNPRHKITKRGQNVTFRCDPISEHNRLYWYRQTLGQGPEFLTYFQNEAQLEKSRLLSDRFSAERPKGSFSTLEIQRTEQGDSAMYLCASSLAGGSGETQYFGPGTRLLVL.

Only a few counts were recorded for this clone. V and J are TRBV30 and TRBJ2-7; TRBD2 aligns across 9 bases. This CDR3 is 13 amino acids long. Germline V gives CDR1 GTSNPN, CDR2 SVGIG (reference sequence). V shed 4 bases, J shed 7 bases, and the junction held 8 bases outside the gene matches. Here the CDR3 reads CAWTRTSVGEQYF. As DNA, the CDR3 is TGTGCCTGGACTCGGACTAGCGTGGGAGAGCAGTACTTC.

The chain links TRBV2 to TRBJ2-5; D is unresolved. Trimming shortened V by 0 bases and J by 3 bases, and 8 bases separated the two germline ends. CDR3 length: 14 residues. Germline-derived CDR1 and CDR2 are SNHLY and FYNNEI. The CDR3 region has the DNA TGTGCCAGCAGTGAAGCGAACAAAAAAGAGACCCAGTACTTC. Translating gives CASSEANKKETQYF.

The chain is built from TRBV18 and TRBJ1-5; D is ambiguous. Trimming removed 2 bases from V and 5 bases from J, with 16 bases in between. CDR1 and CDR2 from the germline V gene are KGHSH and LQKENI. This CDR3 has 16 residues. CDR3 sequence (DNA): TGTGCCAGCTCACCATTCGGGGAAGGGTTCGATCAGCCCCAGCATTTT. Its translation is CASSPFGEGFDQPQHF.

This chain uses TRBV27 with TRBJ2-3; 7 bases agree with TRBD2. This CDR3 contains 17 residues. V trimming: 6 bases; J trimming: 4 bases; junction bases outside the gene matches: 16. CDR1 is MNHEY, CDR2 SMNVEV, per germline (reference sequence). This chain's CDR3 is CASRLTSAGKPADTQYF. CDR3 in DNA: TGTGCCAGCAGACTGACCTCAGCGGGGAAGCCCGCAGATACGCAGTATTTT.